This T cell receptor beta chain was documented in a study of response to subunit inactivated influenza vaccine. TCRdb re-called the RT-PCR reads with MiXCR, one entry per CDR3 protein. The sample yields some 540,000 distinct CDR3 sequences, under 30% seen once. Study-wide results and caveats: Researchers suggested that each seasonal influenza vaccination recruits few new T cells.

This CDR3 has 19 amino acids. V was clipped by 7 bases and J by 0 bases; unmatched bases: 15. Germline V gives CDR1 DFQATT, CDR2 SNEGSKA (reference sequence). This clonotype was found a few times. The antigen is not known. This same sample was also taken into another study, of T cells expressing NK-cell markers. Per that study: What made the TCR beta cDNA was 5'RACE template switching with UMIs. Sequencing of TCR beta repertoires drew on sorted CD3+CD56+NKG2C+, CD3+CD56+NKG2C- and CD3+CD56-NKG2C+ T cells. Eight donors were sequenced, of whom seven were HCMV-seropositive, while the remaining one was HCMV-seronegative. Among CD8+ T cells from roughly six donors, dominant NKG2C+ clonotypes accounted for about 1.0-7.0%.

The chain couples TRBV20-1 to TRBJ2-1; 13 positions match TRBD2. This TCR derives from a man in his fifties or sixties who received an inactivated influenza vaccine. The material sequenced was CD4+ T cells sorted from PBMCs, taken less than 13 days after vaccination. CDR3 DNA sequence: TGCAGTGTCCCCCTCACACTAGCGGGGGGGGAAAGCTCCTACAATGAGCAGTTCTTC. It encodes CSVPLTLAGGESSYNEQFF.